Each of the 27 T cell receptor beta chains below was sequenced from the same sample in a study of blood T cell repertoires in COVID-19. The table came from immunoSEQ multiplex PCR; TCRdb's copy has only in-frame clones and leaves some out. This table has fewer than 200,000 clones, 87% appearing once. Material for sequencing was peripheral blood. The receptors shown here come from a man aged 60 to 75 with active or convalescent COVID-19.

This clone was found a few times. The J gene is TRBJ1-2, the V gene TRBV5-1; 8 bases match TRBD1. Per the germline V gene, CDR1 is SGHRS and CDR2 is YFSETQ. The CDR3 runs to 15 residues. V dropped 3 bases and J dropped 7; count of bases not matched to a gene: 11. The CDR3 DNA is TGCGCCAGCAGCTCCGGACAGGGTCAAAGTAGTGGCTACACCTTC. Its translation: CASSSGQGQSSGYTF.

This clone was detected only once. J is TRBJ1-6 and V is TRBV12-3 or TRBV12-4; maybe TRBD1 (6 bases). Trimming left V 6 bases short and J 17 bases short, with 20 bases between. The CDR3 is made up of 13 amino acids. The DNA for the CDR3 is TGTGCCAGCAGCCCCCGGACAGTTGGTATGGTCCACTTT. Amino acids: CASSPRTVGMVHF.

The chain employs TRBV25-1 and TRBJ2-3, with a tentative D call TRBD1 (6 bases). Germline CDR1 is MGHDK and CDR2 is SYGVNS. The V gene lost 2 bases and the J gene lost 2 bases, with 11 bases spanning the gap. This CDR3 is 15 amino acids long. The chain's CDR3 is CASSEGGHFTDTQYF. In DNA, the CDR3 is TGTGCCAGCAGTGAAGGGGGACACTTCACAGATACGCAGTATTTT.

V usage is TRBV11-2 and J usage is TRBJ1-1; D perhaps matches TRBD1 (5 bases). The CDR3 totals 16 residues. The V end was cut by 5 bases, the J end by 0 bases, with 16 bases between. CDR1 SGHAT and CDR2 FQNNGV come from the germline V gene. The CDR3, as DNA: TGTGCCAGCAGCCCCCGGGGATGGGGGGTGAACACTGAAGCTTTCTTT. It translates to CASSPRGWGVNTEAFF. Full variable domain (rest looked up from reference TRBV11-2 and TRBJ1-1): EAGVAQSPRYKIIEKRQSVAFWCNPISGHATLYWYQQILGQGPKLLIQFQNNGVVDDSQLPKDRFSAERLKGVDSTLKIQPAKLEDSAVYLCASSPRGWGVNTEAFFGQGTRLTVV.

The chain employs TRBV5-1 and TRBJ2-5; a possible D gene is TRBD1 (6 bases). CDR1 is SGHRS and CDR2 is YFSETQ in the germline V gene. Trimming removed 2 bases from V and 2 bases from J, with 13 bases in between. The CDR3 consists of 15 residues. CDR3 nucleotide sequence: TGCGCCAGCAGCTTAACTAACAGGGCTCAAGAGACCCAGTACTTC. Translated: CASSLTNRAQETQYF.

The V and J genes are TRBV6-1 and TRBJ1-2; D is ambiguous. CDR3 length equals 12 residues. V was shortened by 2 bases and J by 2 bases, with 3 bases between the two germline ends. Germline-derived CDR1 and CDR2 are MNHNS and SASEGT. The CDR3 DNA is TGTGCCAGCAGTGAACGGAACTATGGCTACACCTTC. Translated, it gives CASSERNYGYTF.

The CDR3 nucleotides are TGTGCCAGCAGTGCCCCGGGACTAGCGGGGGGTCCTTTAAACATTCAGTACTTC. Translation: CASSAPGLAGGPLNIQYF. This chain connects TRBV25-1 to TRBJ2-4; 15 positions agree with TRBD2. Germline V gene data show CDR1 as MGHDK and CDR2 as SYGVNS. V was pared by 4 bases and J by 6 bases, with 10 bases of the junction left unmatched. This CDR3 is built from 18 residues. The full variable domain, rest sourced from reference TRBV25-1 and TRBJ2-4, is EADIYQTPRYLVIGTGKKITLECSQTMGHDKMYWYQQDPGMELHLIHYSYGVNSTEKGDLSSESTVSRIRTEHFPLTLESARPSHTSQYLCASSAPGLAGGPLNIQYFGAGTRLSVL.

The rearrangement joins TRBV19 to TRBJ2-3, with unresolved D. V was cut by 5 bases and J by 2 bases, with 2 bases left in between. The CDR3 is 11 residues long. Germline V gene data show CDR1 as LNHDA and CDR2 as SQIVND (reference sequence). In DNA, the CDR3 is TGTGCCAGTAGTCTCACAGATACGCAGTATTTT. It encodes CASSLTDTQYF.

This clone occurred once. This chain uses TRBV19 with TRBJ1-4; D may be TRBD1 (5 bases). V shed 0 bases and J shed 6 bases, with 14 bases lying between them. The length of the CDR3 is 16 residues. Germline CDR1 is LNHDA and CDR2 is SQIVND (reference sequence). The CDR3 protein is CASSIDPRALDEKLFF. CDR3 nucleotide sequence: TGTGCCAGTAGTATAGATCCCAGGGCCCTCGATGAAAAACTGTTTTTT.

The chain recombines TRBV6-1 with TRBJ2-6; 10 positions agree with TRBD1. V was pared by 4 bases and J by 0 bases, with 0 bases of the junction left unmatched. Looked up from germline, CDR1 is MNHNS and CDR2 is SASEGT. The CDR3 has 16 residues. CDR3 in DNA: TGTGCCAGCAGTGGGACAGGGGGCTCTGGGGCCAACGTCCTGACTTTC. Its protein product is CASSGTGGSGANVLTF.

J is TRBJ1-2 and V is TRBV12-3 or TRBV12-4, with 8 bases that match TRBD1. After removal of 5 bases from V and 8 bases from J, the junction contained 7 bases not matched to a gene. This CDR3 comprises 13 residues. Written as DNA, the CDR3 is TGTGCCAGCAGTATAGGACAGGGCCAGGGCTACACCTTC. Its protein is CASSIGQGQGYTF.

This chain connects TRBV29-1 to TRBJ2-7; 7 bases map to TRBD1. V gave up 2 bases and J gave up 3 bases; unmatched junction bases: 1. This CDR3 spans 12 amino acids. CDR1 is SQVTM, CDR2 ANQGSEA, per germline. Written as DNA, the CDR3 is TGCAGCGTTGAAAGGGACAGCTACGAGCAGTACTTC. This codes for CSVERDSYEQYF.

This sequence joins TRBV7-9 and TRBJ1-6, with 9 bases identical to TRBD1. This CDR3 spans 15 amino acids. CDR1 and CDR2 (germline): SEHNR, FQNEAQ (reference sequence). V lost 5 bases and J lost 10; bases outside the gene matches: 9. Here the CDR3 DNA reads TGTGCCAGCAGCCAGCTCCGGGACAGGGTCTCACCCCTCCACTTT. It encodes CASSQLRDRVSPLHF.

The chain combines TRBV5-1 with TRBJ2-3, with 13 nucleotides matching TRBD2. The CDR3 is made up of 15 amino acids. Germline loops: CDR1 SGHRS, CDR2 YFSETQ. After removal of 1 base from V and 5 bases from J, the junction contained 1 base not matched to a gene. CDR3 sequence: CASSLTSGGEDTQYF. CDR3 sequence (DNA): TGCGCCAGCAGCTTGACTAGCGGGGGGGAAGATACGCAGTATTTT.

This chain uses TRBV25-1 with TRBJ1-2, with 8 positions matching TRBD1. J was trimmed by 1 base and V by 5 bases; bases with no gene match: 6. The V gene's germline CDR1 is MGHDK and CDR2 SYGVNS. This CDR3 has 15 amino acids. The CDR3 reads CASSSRTGRNYGYTF. The DNA of the CDR3 is TGTGCCAGCAGTTCTAGGACAGGGCGTAACTATGGCTACACCTTC.

The chain employs TRBV5-1 and TRBJ1-2; tentatively, D is TRBD1 (5 bases). The CDR3 consists of 14 residues. Germline CDR1 SGHRS, CDR2 YFSETQ. V shed 1 base and J shed 8 bases, with 15 bases lying between them. CDR3 in DNA: TGCGCCAGCAGCTTGATGGGCAGGGAAGGCGGCTACACCTTC. Its protein product is CASSLMGREGGYTF.

The V gene is TRBV7-2, the J gene TRBJ1-2; 7 bases map to TRBD1. Trimming took 1 base from V and 2 from J; bases not matched to a gene: 4. The CDR3 sequence is 15 residues long. Germline CDR1 and CDR2: SGHTA and FQGNSA. The CDR3 region is CASSLGGRGNYGYTF. The CDR3 DNA follows: TGTGCCAGCAGCTTAGGTGGCAGGGGGAACTATGGCTACACCTTC.

The CDR3 spells CASSLSTGYLTEAFF. The CDR3 DNA is TGTGCCAGCAGCTTATCGACAGGGTACTTAACTGAAGCTTTCTTT. This rearrangement joins TRBV11-2 to TRBJ1-1; 7 positions match TRBD1. Germline lookup yields CDR1 SGHAT and CDR2 FQNNGV. V was clipped by 2 bases and J by 5 bases; unmatched bases: 8. This CDR3 spans 15 amino acids.

This clone was counted only a few times. The chain recombines TRBV10-3 with TRBJ1-4; TRBD1 matches at 9 bases. CDR1 is ENHRY and CDR2 is SYGVKD in the germline V gene. The CDR3 sequence is 14 residues long. Germline trimming cut 7 bases from V and 8 bases from J; bases unmatched to any gene: 8. For the CDR3, the DNA is TGTGCCATCAATGATGGGGGACAGGGCGAAAAACTGTTTTTT. The encoded protein is CAINDGGQGEKLFF.

The chain couples TRBV6-5 to TRBJ2-7; no clear D gene. The CDR3 runs to 13 residues. Germline CDR1 and CDR2: MNHEY and SVGAGI. The germline V and J ends were trimmed by 5 bases and 2 bases, with 10 bases remaining between them. CDR3 residues: CASSRSTTYEQYF. CDR3 in DNA: TGTGCCAGCAGTCGAAGCACGACCTACGAGCAGTACTTC.

The genes are TRBV7-9 and TRBJ2-7, with 11 bases matching TRBD2. The germline CDR1 and CDR2 sequences are SEHNR and FQNEAQ (reference sequence). J was trimmed by 11 bases and V by 5 bases; bases with no gene match: 5. CDR3 length: 12 amino acids. The chain's CDR3 is CASSATSGGKYF. The CDR3 DNA reads as TGTGCCAGCAGCGCAACTAGCGGGGGAAAGTACTTC.

The chain employs TRBV10-1 and TRBJ1-2; TRBD1 aligns across 10 bases. The V gene end was trimmed by 5 bases and the J gene end by 4 bases; junction bases not matched to a gene: 10. CDR3 size: 16 residues. The germline V gene encodes CDR1 WNHNN and CDR2 SYGVQD (reference sequence). The CDR3 DNA sequence: TGCGCCAGCAGTCGCCTCCGGGACAGGGGTTCCTATGGCTACACCTTC. Translating gives CASSRLRDRGSYGYTF.

The chain links TRBV21-1 to TRBJ1-5. TRBV21-1 is a recognized pseudogene. The CDR3 consists of 15 residues. The CDR3 is CASSKPSKGGGPQHF. The CDR3 DNA is TGTGCCAGCAGCAAACCCTCGAAAGGCGGGGGGCCCCAGCATTTT.

This chain connects TRBV7-2 to TRBJ2-2; 8 bases agree with TRBD2. The germline V gene encodes CDR1 SGHTA and CDR2 FQGNSA. CDR3 size: 16 residues. V trimming: 2 bases; J trimming: 4 bases; junction bases outside the gene matches: 6. CDR3 region: CASSLRAGVGTGELFF. In nucleotides, the CDR3 is TGTGCCAGCAGCTTACGAGCGGGGGTGGGCACCGGGGAGCTGTTTTTT. The whole variable domain, filled in from reference TRBV7-2 and TRBJ2-2, reads GAGVSQSPSNKVTEKGKDVELRCDPISGHTALYWYRQSLGQGLEFLIYFQGNSAPDKSGLPSDRFSAERTGGSVSTLTIQRTQQEDSAVYLCASSLRAGVGTGELFFGEGSRLTVL.

The gene calls are TRBV19 and TRBJ1-4; 7 bases map to TRBD1. Trimming removed 5 bases from V and 7 bases from J; junction bases left unmatched: 4. The CDR3 totals 13 residues. The germline V gene encodes CDR1 LNHDA and CDR2 SQIVND (reference sequence). DNA for the CDR3: TGTGCCAGTAGTCGGACAGGCCTTGAAAAACTGTTTTTT. It encodes CASSRTGLEKLFF.

With regard to this clone: This CDR3 is also generated by other DNA sequences in the sample. The chain joins TRBV29-1 to TRBJ2-1, with 8 nucleotides matching TRBD2. The V segment lost 4 bases and the J segment 0 bases; nucleotides outside the gene matches: 2. The CDR3 extends over 14 amino acids. Germline assignment: CDR1 SQVTM and CDR2 ANQGSEA. The CDR3 reads CSVGGTSSYNEQFF. CDR3 nucleotide sequence: TGCAGCGTTGGGGGGACTAGCTCCTACAATGAGCAGTTCTTC.

The V and J genes are TRBV14 and TRBJ1-2; D possibly corresponds to TRBD1 (5 bases). The CDR3 runs to 13 residues. CDR1 SGHDN and CDR2 FVKESK come from the germline V gene. The ends were cut back, 1 base at V and 5 bases at J, with 8 bases in the middle. CDR3 sequence (DNA): TGTGCCAGCAGCCAAGGGGCAGGGTATGGCTACACCTTC. It is translated as CASSQGAGYGYTF.